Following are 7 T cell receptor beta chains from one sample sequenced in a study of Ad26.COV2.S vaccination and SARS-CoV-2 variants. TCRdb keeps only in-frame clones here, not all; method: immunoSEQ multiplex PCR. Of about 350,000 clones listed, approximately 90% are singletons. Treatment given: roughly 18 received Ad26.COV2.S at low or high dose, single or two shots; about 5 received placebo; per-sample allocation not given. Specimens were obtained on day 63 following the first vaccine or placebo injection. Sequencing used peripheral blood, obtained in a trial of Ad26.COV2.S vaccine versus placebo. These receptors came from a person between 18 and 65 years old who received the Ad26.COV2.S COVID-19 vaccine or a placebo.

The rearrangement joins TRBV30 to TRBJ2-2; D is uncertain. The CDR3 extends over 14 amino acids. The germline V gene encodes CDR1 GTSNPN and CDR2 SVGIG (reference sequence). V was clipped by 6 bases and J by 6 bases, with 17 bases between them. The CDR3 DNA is TGTGCCTGCTCACAACGTCGATTGCCCGGGGAGCTGTTTTTT. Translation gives CACSQRRLPGELFF.

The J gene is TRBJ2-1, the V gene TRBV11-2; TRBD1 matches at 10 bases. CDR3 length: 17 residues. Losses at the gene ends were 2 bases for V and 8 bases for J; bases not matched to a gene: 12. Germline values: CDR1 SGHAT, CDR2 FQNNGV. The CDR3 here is CASSLPRDRGFRDEQFF. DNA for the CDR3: TGTGCCAGCAGCTTACCCCGGGACAGGGGCTTTAGGGATGAGCAGTTCTTC.

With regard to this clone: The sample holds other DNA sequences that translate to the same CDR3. The CDR3 is CASSLGGRNTIYF. In DNA form, the CDR3 reads TGTGCCAGCAGTTTGGGGGGAAGAAACACCATATATTTT. This chain joins TRBV28 and TRBJ1-3; maybe TRBD1 (5 bases). V lost 3 bases, J lost 5 bases, and 8 bases lay in between. The CDR3 is 13 amino acids. In germline, CDR1 is MDHEN, CDR2 SYDVKM.

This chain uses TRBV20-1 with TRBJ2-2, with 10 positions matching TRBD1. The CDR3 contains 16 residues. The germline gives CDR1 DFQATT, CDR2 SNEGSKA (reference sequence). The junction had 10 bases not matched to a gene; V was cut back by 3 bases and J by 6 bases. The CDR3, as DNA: TGCAGTGCTAGTTATGCCGGGACAGGGGAGGCCGGGGAGCTGTTTTTT. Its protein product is CSASYAGTGEAGELFF.

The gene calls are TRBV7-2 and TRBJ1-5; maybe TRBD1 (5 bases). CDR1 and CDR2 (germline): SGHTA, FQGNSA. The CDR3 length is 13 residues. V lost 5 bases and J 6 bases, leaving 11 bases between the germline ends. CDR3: CASSVPGGQPQHF. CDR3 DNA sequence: TGTGCCAGCAGCGTCCCGGGGGGTCAGCCCCAGCATTTT.

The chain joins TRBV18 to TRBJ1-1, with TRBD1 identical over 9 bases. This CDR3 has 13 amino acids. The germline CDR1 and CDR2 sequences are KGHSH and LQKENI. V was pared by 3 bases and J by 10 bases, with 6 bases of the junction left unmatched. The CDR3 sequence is CASSPDRTGAAFF. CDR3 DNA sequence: TGTGCCAGCTCACCCGACAGGACAGGGGCAGCTTTCTTT.

CDR3 nucleotides: TGTGCCAGCAGCCAGGACAGGGGGCATGGCACAGATACGCAGTATTTT. Its translation: CASSQDRGHGTDTQYF. The rearrangement uses TRBV4-2 and TRBJ2-3, with TRBD1 identical over 11 bases. The CDR3 runs 16 residues. V shed 3 bases and J 1 base; nucleotides not matched to a gene: 3. Germline CDR1 is LGHNA and CDR2 is YNFKEQ.